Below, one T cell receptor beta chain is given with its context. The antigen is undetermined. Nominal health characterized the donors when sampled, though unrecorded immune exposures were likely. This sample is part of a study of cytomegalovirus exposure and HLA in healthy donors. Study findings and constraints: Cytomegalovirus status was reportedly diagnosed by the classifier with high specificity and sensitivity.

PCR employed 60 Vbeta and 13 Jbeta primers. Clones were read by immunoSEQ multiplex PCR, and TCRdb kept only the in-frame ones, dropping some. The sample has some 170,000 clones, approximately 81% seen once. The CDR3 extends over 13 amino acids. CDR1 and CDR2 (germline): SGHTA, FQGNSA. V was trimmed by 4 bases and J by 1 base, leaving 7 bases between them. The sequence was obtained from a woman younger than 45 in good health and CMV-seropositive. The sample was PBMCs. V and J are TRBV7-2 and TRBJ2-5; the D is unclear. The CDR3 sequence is CASSYSPQETQYF. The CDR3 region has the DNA TGTGCCAGCAGCTACTCTCCCCAAGAGACCCAGTACTTC.